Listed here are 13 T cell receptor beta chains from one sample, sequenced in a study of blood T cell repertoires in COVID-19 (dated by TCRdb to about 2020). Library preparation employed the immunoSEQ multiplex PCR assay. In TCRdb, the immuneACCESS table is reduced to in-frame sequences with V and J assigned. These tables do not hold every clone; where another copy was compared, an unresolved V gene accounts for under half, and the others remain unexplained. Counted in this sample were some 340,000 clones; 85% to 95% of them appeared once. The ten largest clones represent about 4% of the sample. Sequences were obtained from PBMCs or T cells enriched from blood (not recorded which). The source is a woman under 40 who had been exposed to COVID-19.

DNA for the CDR3: TGTGCCAGCAGCCAAGTGGTGAGCTCTGGAAACACCATATATTTT. This encodes CASSQVVSSGNTIYF. The chain couples TRBV3-1 (or the pseudogene TRBV3-2) to TRBJ1-3; D gene unclear. The V gene's germline CDR1 is LGHDT and CDR2 YNNKEL (reference sequence). V was shortened by 1 base and J by 0 bases, with 7 bases between the two germline ends. The CDR3 runs to 15 residues.

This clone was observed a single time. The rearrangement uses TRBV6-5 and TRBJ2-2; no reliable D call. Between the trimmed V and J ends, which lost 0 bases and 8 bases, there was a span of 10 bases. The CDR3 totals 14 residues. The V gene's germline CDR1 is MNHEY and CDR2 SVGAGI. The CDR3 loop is CASSYSNTKGELFF. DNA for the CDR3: TGTGCCAGCAGTTACTCGAATACAAAAGGGGAGCTGTTTTTT.

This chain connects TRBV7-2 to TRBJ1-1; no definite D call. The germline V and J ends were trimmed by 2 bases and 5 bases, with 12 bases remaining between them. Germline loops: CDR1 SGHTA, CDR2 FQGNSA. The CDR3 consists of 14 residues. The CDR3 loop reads CASSLYEFWTEAFF. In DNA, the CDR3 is TGTGCCAGCAGCTTATATGAGTTTTGGACTGAAGCTTTCTTT.

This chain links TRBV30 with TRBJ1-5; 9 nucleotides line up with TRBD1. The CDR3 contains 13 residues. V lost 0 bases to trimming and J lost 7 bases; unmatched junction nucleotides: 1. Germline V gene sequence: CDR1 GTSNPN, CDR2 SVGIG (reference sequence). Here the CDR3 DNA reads TGTGCCTGGAGTGTGGACAGGGGACAGCCCCAGCATTTT. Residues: CAWSVDRGQPQHF.

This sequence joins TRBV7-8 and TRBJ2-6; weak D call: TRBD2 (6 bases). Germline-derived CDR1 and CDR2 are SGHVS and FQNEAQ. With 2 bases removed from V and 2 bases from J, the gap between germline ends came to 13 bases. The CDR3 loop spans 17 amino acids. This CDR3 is CASSLWRGGAGANVLTF. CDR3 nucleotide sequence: TGTGCCAGCAGCTTATGGCGGGGAGGAGCTGGGGCCAACGTCCTGACTTTC.

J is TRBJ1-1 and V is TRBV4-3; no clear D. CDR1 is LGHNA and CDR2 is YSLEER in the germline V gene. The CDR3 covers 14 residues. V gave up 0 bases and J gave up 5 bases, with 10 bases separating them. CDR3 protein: CASSQDSGLTEAFF. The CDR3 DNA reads TGCGCCAGCAGCCAAGATTCGGGGTTGACTGAAGCTTTCTTT.

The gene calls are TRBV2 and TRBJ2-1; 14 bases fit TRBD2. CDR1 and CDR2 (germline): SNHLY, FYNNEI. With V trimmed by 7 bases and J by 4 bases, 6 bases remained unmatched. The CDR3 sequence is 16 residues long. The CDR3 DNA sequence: TGTGCCAGCACCCAGAGACTAGCGGGGGGGTACAATGAGCAGTTCTTC. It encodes CASTQRLAGGYNEQFF.

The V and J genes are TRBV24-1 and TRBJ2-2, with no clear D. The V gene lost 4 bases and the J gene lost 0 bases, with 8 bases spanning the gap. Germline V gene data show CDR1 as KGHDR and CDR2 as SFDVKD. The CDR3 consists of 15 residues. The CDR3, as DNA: TGTGCCACCAGTGACACCGGGTCGAACACCGGGGAGCTGTTTTTT. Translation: CATSDTGSNTGELFF.

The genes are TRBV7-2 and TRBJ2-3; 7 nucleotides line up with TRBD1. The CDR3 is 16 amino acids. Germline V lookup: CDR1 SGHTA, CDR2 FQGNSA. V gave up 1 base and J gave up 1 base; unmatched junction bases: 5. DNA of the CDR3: TGTGCCAGCAGCTTAGTAGGTCAGGGGGGCACAGATACGCAGTATTTT. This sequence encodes CASSLVGQGGTDTQYF.

The DNA for the CDR3 is TGCAGCGTCTTGCGCGGGAGGACTGAAGCTTTCTTT. It encodes CSVLRGRTEAFF. The rearrangement links TRBV29-1 to TRBJ1-1, with D uncertain. This CDR3 region has 12 residues. V shed 6 bases and J shed 5 bases, with 13 bases lying between them. Germline assignment: CDR1 SQVTM and CDR2 ANQGSEA.

The CDR3, as DNA: TGCGCCAGCAGCCAAGATCAGCCCCCAGGATCCCCCGATACGCAGTATTTT. Translating gives CASSQDQPPGSPDTQYF. The chain recombines TRBV4-1 with TRBJ2-3, with D hard to call. Deletions cut 0 bases from V and 6 bases from J, with 19 bases between. From germline, CDR1 is MGHRA and CDR2 YSYEKL. The CDR3 length is 17 residues.

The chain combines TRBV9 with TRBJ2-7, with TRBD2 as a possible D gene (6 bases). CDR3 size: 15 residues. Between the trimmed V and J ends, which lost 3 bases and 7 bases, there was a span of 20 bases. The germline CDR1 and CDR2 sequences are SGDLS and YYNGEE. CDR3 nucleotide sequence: TGTGCCAGCAGCGCAGGCACTAGCCTGTTTGGGGAGCAGTACTTC. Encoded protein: CASSAGTSLFGEQYF.

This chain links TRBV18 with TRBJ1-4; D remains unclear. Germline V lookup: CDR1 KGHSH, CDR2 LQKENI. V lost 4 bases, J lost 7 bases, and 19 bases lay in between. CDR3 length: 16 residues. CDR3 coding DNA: TGTGCCAGCTCACGTTACCGTGAGGCTATCGGTGAAAAACTGTTTTTT. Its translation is CASSRYREAIGEKLFF.